Reported below is one T cell receptor (beta chain). These data originate in a study of blood T cell repertoires in COVID-19. Method: immunoSEQ multiplex PCR; TCRdb's copy keeps in-frame clones and lacks some. Among roughly 200,000 clones, around 80% were seen once, and the ten largest hold 2.5% to 3%. The source is a woman older than 75 with active or convalescent COVID-19. The sample was peripheral blood.

DNA for the CDR3: TGTGCCAGCAGTCCACTGGGAGGGGGTGGCTACACCTTC. Its translation: CASSPLGGGGYTF. This sequence joins TRBV25-1 and TRBJ1-2; TRBD1 might be the D (6 bases). This CDR3 is built from 13 residues. Germline V lookup: CDR1 MGHDK, CDR2 SYGVNS. The germline V and J ends were trimmed by 5 bases and 7 bases, with 14 bases remaining between them.